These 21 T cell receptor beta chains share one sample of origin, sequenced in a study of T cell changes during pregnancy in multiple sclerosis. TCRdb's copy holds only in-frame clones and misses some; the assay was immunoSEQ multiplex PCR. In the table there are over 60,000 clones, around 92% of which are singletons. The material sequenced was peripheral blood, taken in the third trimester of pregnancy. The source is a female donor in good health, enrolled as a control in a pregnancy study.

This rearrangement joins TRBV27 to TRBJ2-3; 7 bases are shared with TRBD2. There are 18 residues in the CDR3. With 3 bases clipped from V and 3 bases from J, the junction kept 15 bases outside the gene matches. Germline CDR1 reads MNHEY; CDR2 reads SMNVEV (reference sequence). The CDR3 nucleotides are TGTGCCAGCAGTTTTGATCCACTCGGGAGGTCAGGGACAGATACGCAGTATTTT. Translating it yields CASSFDPLGRSGTDTQYF.

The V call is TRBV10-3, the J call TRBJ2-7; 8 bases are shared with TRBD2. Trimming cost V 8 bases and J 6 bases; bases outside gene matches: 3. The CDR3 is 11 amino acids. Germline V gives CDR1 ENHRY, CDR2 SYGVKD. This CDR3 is CAIGRGGEQYF. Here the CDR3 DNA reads TGTGCCATCGGCCGGGGGGGCGAGCAGTACTTC.

Here the CDR3 reads CASSQGLAGLDSYEQYF. CDR3 DNA sequence: TGCGCCAGCAGCCAGGGACTAGCGGGCCTCGACTCCTACGAGCAGTACTTC. The chain has TRBV4-3 and TRBJ2-7, with 12 bases fitting TRBD2. The CDR3 spans 17 residues. Trimming at V came to 3 bases and at J to 0 bases, leaving 6 bases not matched to a gene. The germline V gene encodes CDR1 LGHNA and CDR2 YSLEER.

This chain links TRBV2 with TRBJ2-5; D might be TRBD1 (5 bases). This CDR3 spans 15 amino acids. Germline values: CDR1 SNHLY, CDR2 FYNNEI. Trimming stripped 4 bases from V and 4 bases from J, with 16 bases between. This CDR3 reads CASSADTLNGETQYF. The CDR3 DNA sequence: TGTGCCAGCAGTGCGGACACTCTAAATGGAGAGACCCAGTACTTC.

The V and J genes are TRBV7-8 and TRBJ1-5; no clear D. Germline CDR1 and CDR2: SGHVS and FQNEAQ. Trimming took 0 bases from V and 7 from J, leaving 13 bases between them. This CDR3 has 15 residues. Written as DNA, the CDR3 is TGTGCCAGCAGCTTAGCGCTCGCAGGCAGCCAGCCCCAGCATTTT. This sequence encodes CASSLALAGSQPQHF.

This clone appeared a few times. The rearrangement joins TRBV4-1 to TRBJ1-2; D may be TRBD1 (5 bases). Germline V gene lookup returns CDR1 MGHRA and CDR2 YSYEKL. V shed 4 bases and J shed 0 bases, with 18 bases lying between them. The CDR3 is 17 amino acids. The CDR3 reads CASSRGVREPPNYGYTF. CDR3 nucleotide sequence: TGCGCCAGCAGCCGAGGCGTCAGGGAACCTCCTAACTATGGCTACACCTTC.

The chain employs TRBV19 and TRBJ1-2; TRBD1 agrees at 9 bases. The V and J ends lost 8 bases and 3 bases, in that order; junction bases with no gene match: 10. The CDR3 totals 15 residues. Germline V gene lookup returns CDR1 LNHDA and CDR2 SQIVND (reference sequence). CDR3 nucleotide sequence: TGTGCCAGTTTAGAGGACAGGGGCCGGGACTATGGCTACACCTTC. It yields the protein CASLEDRGRDYGYTF.

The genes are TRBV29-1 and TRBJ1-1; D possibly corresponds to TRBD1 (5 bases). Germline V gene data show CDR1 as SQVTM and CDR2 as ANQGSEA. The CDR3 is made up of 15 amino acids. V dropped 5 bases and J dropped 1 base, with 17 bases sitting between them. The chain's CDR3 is CSVRTEGLKNTEAFF. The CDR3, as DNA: TGCAGCGTTAGAACGGAGGGACTTAAGAACACTGAAGCTTTCTTT.

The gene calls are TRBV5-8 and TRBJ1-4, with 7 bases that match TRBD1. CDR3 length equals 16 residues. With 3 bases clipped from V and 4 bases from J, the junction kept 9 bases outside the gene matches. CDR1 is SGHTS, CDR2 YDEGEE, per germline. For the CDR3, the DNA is TGTGCCAGCAGCTCAACCCGGACAGGAAATAATGAAAAACTGTTTTTT. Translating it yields CASSSTRTGNNEKLFF.

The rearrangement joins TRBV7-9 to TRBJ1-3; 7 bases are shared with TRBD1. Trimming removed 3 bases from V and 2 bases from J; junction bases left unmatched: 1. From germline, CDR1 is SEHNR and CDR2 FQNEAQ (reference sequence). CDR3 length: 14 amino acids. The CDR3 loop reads CASSFTGAGNTIYF. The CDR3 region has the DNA TGTGCCAGCAGCTTCACAGGGGCTGGAAACACCATATATTTT.

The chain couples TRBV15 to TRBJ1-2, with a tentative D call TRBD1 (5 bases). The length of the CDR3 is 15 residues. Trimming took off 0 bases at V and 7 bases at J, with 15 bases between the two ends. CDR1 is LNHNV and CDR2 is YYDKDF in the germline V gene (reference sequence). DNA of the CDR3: TGTGCCACCAGCAGAGATCCGGGGGTGGTTGGTGGCTACACCTTC. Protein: CATSRDPGVVGGYTF.

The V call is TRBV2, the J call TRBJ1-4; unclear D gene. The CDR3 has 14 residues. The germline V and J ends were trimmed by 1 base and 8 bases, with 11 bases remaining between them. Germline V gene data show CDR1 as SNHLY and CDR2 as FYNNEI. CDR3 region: CASSEGHPAEKLFF. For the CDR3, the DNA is TGTGCCAGCAGTGAAGGCCACCCCGCGGAAAAACTGTTTTTT.

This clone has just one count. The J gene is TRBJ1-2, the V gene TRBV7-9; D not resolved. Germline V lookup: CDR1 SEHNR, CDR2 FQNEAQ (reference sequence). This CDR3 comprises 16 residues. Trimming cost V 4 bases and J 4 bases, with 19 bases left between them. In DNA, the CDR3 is TGTGCCAGCAGCTCACCGTGGGCACTCGATTTCTATGGCTACACCTTC. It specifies CASSSPWALDFYGYTF. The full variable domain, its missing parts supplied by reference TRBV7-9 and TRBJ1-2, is DTGVSQNPRHKITKRGQNVTFRCDPISEHNRLYWYRQTLGQGPEFLTYFQNEAQLEKSRLLSDRFSAERPKGSFSTLEIQRTEQGDSAMYLCASSSPWALDFYGYTFGSGTRLTVV.

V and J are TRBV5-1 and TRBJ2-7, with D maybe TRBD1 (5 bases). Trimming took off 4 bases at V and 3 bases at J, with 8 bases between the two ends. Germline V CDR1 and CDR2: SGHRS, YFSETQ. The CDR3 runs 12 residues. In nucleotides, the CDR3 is TGCGCCAGCAGCCAAGACAGCTACGAGCAGTACTTC. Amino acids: CASSQDSYEQYF.

In DNA, the CDR3 is TGTGCCAGTAGTATAGGGCCCTACGAGCAGTACTTC. This sequence encodes CASSIGPYEQYF. This chain uses TRBV19 with TRBJ2-7, with no clear D. Trimming took 1 base from V and 2 from J, leaving 3 bases between them. The CDR3 sequence is 12 residues long. Germline V CDR1 and CDR2: LNHDA, SQIVND (reference sequence).

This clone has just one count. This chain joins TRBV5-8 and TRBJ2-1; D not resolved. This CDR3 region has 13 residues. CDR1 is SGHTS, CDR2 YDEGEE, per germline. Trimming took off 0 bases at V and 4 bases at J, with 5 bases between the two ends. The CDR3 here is CASSLGIYNEQFF. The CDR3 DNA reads TGTGCCAGCAGCTTGGGTATATACAATGAGCAGTTCTTC.

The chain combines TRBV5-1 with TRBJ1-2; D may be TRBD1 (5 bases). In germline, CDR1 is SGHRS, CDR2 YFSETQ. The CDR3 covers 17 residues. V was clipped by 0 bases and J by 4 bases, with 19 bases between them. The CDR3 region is CASSLGSISGEPYGYTF. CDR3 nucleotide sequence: TGCGCCAGCAGCTTGGGGTCCATCTCGGGGGAGCCCTATGGCTACACCTTC.

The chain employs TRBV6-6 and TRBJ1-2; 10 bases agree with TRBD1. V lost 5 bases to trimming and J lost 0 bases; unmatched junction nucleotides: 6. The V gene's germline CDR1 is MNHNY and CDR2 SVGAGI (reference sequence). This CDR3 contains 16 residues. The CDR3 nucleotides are TGTGCCAGCAGTCTGGACAGGGGGTTGGCTAACTATGGCTACACCTTC. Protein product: CASSLDRGLANYGYTF.

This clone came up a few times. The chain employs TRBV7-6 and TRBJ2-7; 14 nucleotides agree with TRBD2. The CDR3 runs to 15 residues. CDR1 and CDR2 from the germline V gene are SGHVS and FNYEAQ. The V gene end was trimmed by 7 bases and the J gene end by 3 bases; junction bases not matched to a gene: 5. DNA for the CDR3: TGTGCCAGCATCCTCGGGACTAGCGGGAGCTACGAGCAGTACTTC. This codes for CASILGTSGSYEQYF.

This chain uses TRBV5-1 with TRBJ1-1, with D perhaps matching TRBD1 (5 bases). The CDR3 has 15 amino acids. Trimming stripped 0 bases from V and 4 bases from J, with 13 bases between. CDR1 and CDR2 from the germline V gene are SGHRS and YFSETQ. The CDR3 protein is CASSLAPAGPTEAFF. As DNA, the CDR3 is TGCGCCAGCAGCTTGGCCCCTGCGGGGCCCACTGAAGCTTTCTTT.

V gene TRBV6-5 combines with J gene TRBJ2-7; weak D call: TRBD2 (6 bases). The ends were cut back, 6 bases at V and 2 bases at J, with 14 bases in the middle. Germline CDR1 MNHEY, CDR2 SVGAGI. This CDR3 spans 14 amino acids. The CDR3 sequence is CASSPGTPTYEQYF. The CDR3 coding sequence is TGTGCCAGCAGCCCCGGGACTCCCACCTACGAGCAGTACTTC.